This T cell receptor (beta chain) was sequenced for a study of T cells in Graves' hyperthyroidism and ophthalmopathy. From germline, CDR1 is LGHDT and CDR2 YNNKEL (reference sequence). Trimming at V came to 8 bases and at J to 0 bases, leaving 3 bases not matched to a gene. The CDR3 is 13 residues long. RNA transcripts gave rise to amplified TCR beta CDR3 regions. First-round RT-PCR targeting the TCR CDR3 was performed with the HTBI primer set. One entry per CDR3 protein, called by TCRdb with MiXCR from the multiplex PCR reads. The data show about 740,000 distinct CDR3 sequences, approximately 14% seen once. Points from the study as a whole: Among thyroid clonotypes expanded above 0.001, most also appeared in blood.

This clonotype was seen repeatedly, ten times or more. Antigen: not known. Source material for PBMCs was less than 12 ml fresh peripheral blood. This TCR came from a woman aged 18-29 years with Graves' hyperthyroidism. The chain uses TRBV3-1 and TRBJ1-1, with 7 bases fitting TRBD1. The source material was blood. CDR3: CASGQAMNTEAFF. The DNA of the CDR3 is TGTGCCAGCGGACAGGCCATGAACACTGAAGCTTTCTTT.